This T cell receptor (beta chain) was obtained from a study of cytomegalovirus exposure and HLA in healthy donors (dated by TCRdb to the late 2010s). The study in broad terms: According to an earlier analysis of several hundred of the donors, about 179 million T cells yielded 117 million unique TCR beta sequences and 276 Gb of sequence data. The number of donors typed differed by locus, with about 629-640 for A, B, C, DRB1 and DQB1, roughly 520 for DQA1, 600 to 610 for DPA1, and over 400 for DPB1. A later genetic analysis took genome-wide SNP genotypes for about three fifths of the 666 donors and used that subset as a discovery cohort. An early release that covered roughly 600 HLA-typed donors contained about 300 gigabases of sequencing data and about 84 million unique TCR sequences. To decide whether each TCR beta V gene segment behaved as functional or pseudogenic, an earlier analysis of some 580 of the donors relied on high-throughput TCR beta sequencing. The T cell repertoires of several hundred subjects were profiled by immunosequencing and related to cytomegalovirus serostatus. High-throughput TCR immunosequencing, statistical association of individual TCRs with disease status, and machine learning were combined to predict cytomegalovirus infection status. The study aimed to test whether cataloging public T cell receptors could reveal signatures of past pathogen exposure. Among 398 genotyped donors of the cohort, an average of roughly 240,000 unique TCR beta nucleotide sequences were sequenced per donor, roughly a sixth of them non-productive. All discovery cohort repertoires had been generated on a single sequencing platform. Rather than drawing on any new phenotypic data, the later analysis identified candidate immune exposures from TCR beta sequences and the way those sequences occurred across donors. To study patterns of TCR occurrence, a later analysis re-analyzed previously published TCR beta repertoires from 666 donors and added high-resolution HLA genotyping. HLA typing included class I and class II loci at four-digit resolution. Alongside the repertoire data, information on donor age, sex, ethnicity and CMV serostatus was compiled. About five DR-DQ haplotypes were handled as single units for association and clustering because linkage in the cohort was strong. Among the roughly 400 genotyped donors, around 81% belonged to the genetic ancestry cluster associated with self-reported Caucasian donors. In addition to the first cohort of approximately 650 subjects, a separate validation cohort of around 110 different subjects was used.

The CDR3, cysteine through phenylalanine, is 17 amino acids long. Only the CDR3 part of the read is kept: 51 bases, read in frame from the first base. Unmatched junction bases come to 10, with V trimmed by 1 base and J by 7 bases. CDR1 is given as LGHNT and CDR2 as FRNRAP, both from the germline V gene. Study-wide conclusions, independent of this receptor: Broadly in line with IMGT annotations, most TCR beta V segments showed up in productive rearrangements about 87% or about 30% of the time in an earlier analysis of around 550 of the donors. Across donors, most TCR sequences were observed very rarely, whereas some public TCRs were present in many individuals. In vitro tests confirmed that a few of the cytomegalovirus-associated TCR beta chains recognize cytomegalovirus antigens. The 87-base-pair reads could not distinguish some IMGT-functional V segments, including TRBV6-2 and TRBV6-3, so those segments were excluded. A total of roughly 160 TCR beta chains were listed by the study as associated with cytomegalovirus. In a later analysis, the rate of TCR association differed among HLA loci, with DRB1 alleles having the most associated TCRs and HLA-C alleles having the fewest. A further reported finding was that TCR beta sequences accurately predicted the HLA-A and HLA-B alleles for most subjects in the first cohort. According to a later analysis, most CMV-associated TCR beta chains appeared to be HLA-restricted, and the HLA associations seemed to be driven largely by CMV exposure. In a later analysis, about 16,000 TCR beta sequences were associated with specific HLA alleles at a false discovery rate of 0.05. According to a later analysis, parvovirus B19, influenza, CMV and Epstein-Barr virus appeared linked to several top co-occurrence clusters. Roughly uniform sequencing depth across donors was assumed in presence/absence analyses, although this assumption may not hold. Assigning TCR associations to individual alleles was difficult when HLA alleles, especially DR and DQ, strongly co-occurred. Linkage disequilibrium might explain the correlated functional status among segregating V segments, but an unknown experimental factor could not be excluded. In a later analysis, HLA-associated TCR beta chains were found to be more clonally expanded and to have lower generation probabilities than equally common non-associated chains. The earlier analysis of 450 to 700 of the donors excluded 15 to 20 rarely observed V segments, including chromosome 9 orphons, because counts were too low. The classifier was reported to diagnose cytomegalovirus status with high specificity and sensitivity in both the original and validation cohorts. The authors suggested that the approach could potentially be generalized to other disease states and immunological phenotypes. Only TCR beta chains were sequenced in this cohort, and the absence of alpha or paired-chain data limited detectable features. The sequencing pipeline was judged likely to have produced a cluster of highly shared sequence variants as a technical artifact. V-gene and J-gene trimming of TCR beta chains was associated with a missense DCLRE1C variant in a later genetic analysis, and the association was replicated in an independent cohort. CMV serostatus was the only immune exposure information available for the cohort. Because some donors lacked HLA typing at each locus, the association tests relied only on the typed subset. A later genetic analysis reported fewer N-insertions in productive TCRs among donors in an Asian-associated ancestry cluster than the roughly 650-donor mean.

Concerning this clone itself: No antigen is known for it. It has no much larger one-base neighbor in the sample; base qualities were not kept.

Library generation was performed with the immunoSEQ multiplex PCR assay. The multiplex PCR relied on a mix of 60 forward primers for TCR Vbeta segments and 13 reverse primers for TCR Jbeta segments. The CDR3 region of rearranged TCR beta genes was amplified from genomic DNA by a multiplex PCR assay. The Illumina HiSeq System was used to sequence the amplified TCR beta libraries as 87-base-pair reads. The study's processing was this. A later analysis counted approximately 74 million unique TCR beta chains across the 550 to 700 repertoires, and 9.5 million to 11 million of these chains were shared by at least two donors. To remove PCR and sequencing errors, raw reads were error-corrected and collapsed into unique sequences using a nearest-neighbor algorithm that merged closely related sequences. V, D and J gene segments were assigned by aligning CDR3 sequences to IMGT reference sequences. Each retained sequence needed at least a six-nucleotide match to both a V gene segment and a J gene segment. Rearrangements were called productive when the CDR3 lacked stop codons and stayed in frame with V and J; all others were non-productive. CDR3 was defined according to IMGT convention as the region running from the second conserved V-encoded cysteine to the conserved J-encoded phenylalanine. Sequences without an unambiguous match to a single V gene segment were excluded from the earlier analysis of about 600 of the donors. An earlier analysis of a few hundred of the donors called V segments functional above 56.7% productive rearrangements and segregating when the between-donor standard deviation exceeded 5%. To diagnose cytomegalovirus status from the catalog of TCR beta chain sequences, a statistical classification framework was built. V and J gene assignment, in a later analysis, came from comparing TCR nucleotide sequences with IMGT/GENE-DB human TR gene sequences. In a later analysis, CDR3 sequences and most-parsimonious VDJ recombination scenarios were assigned using the TCRdist pipeline. A later analysis defined each TCR beta chain by its CDR3 amino acid sequence plus V-gene family, and excluded reads lacking a unique V-gene family. In a later analysis, 450 to 600 highly shared, low-generation-probability nucleotide sequences were removed to address suspected cross-contamination and a sequencing artifact. A later analysis calculated a clonal expansion index for each public chain from normalized within-repertoire ranks of inferred template counts. In a later analysis, generation probabilities were computed using a VDJ recombination model fitted to out-of-frame rearrangements, and the results were checked against IGoR. In a later analysis, hypergeometric tests were used to score TCR-TCR, TCR-HLA and TCR-CMV co-occurrence, with a repertoire-size bias correction applied to TCR pairs. False discovery rates were estimated in a later analysis by permuting HLA or CMV assignments 20 times. In a later analysis, co-occurring TCRs were grouped with DBSCAN, and TCRdist sequence similarity was added when clustering was performed within HLA-allele-positive subsets. Repertoires with fewer than 30,000 or more than 120,000 public chains were left out of co-occurrence clustering, as were four to six repertoires with anomalous nucleotide sharing. The table comes from immuneACCESS by way of TCRdb, which keeps in-frame sequences with V and J called. Part of the clones is missing from these tables; in studies checked, under half for an unresolved V gene and the rest for unknown reasons. That table is the source of V, J and clone size, and D and trimming were worked out from the DNA. The table for this sample lists approximately 100,000 clones; roughly 85% of them were counted only once. 5.8% of the sample is taken by the ten largest.

The cohort comprised 710 or so healthy bone marrow donors. Cohort members were all nominally healthy when sampled, although unrecorded immune exposures were likely present. The donor tested CMV seropositive, placing the donor among the roughly 300 seropositive members of the cohort. A peripheral blood sample was collected from each donor, and TCR beta sequencing was performed on peripheral blood mononuclear cells. Genomic DNA extraction from the blood cell samples was performed with the Qiagen DNeasy Blood Extraction Kit. The sequence links TRBV12-5 to TRBJ2-3, with 11 bases aligning to TRBD2. Sequencing was done on a sample of PBMCs. The receptor was isolated from a man between 60 and 75 years old in good health and CMV-seropositive. The CDR3 region reads CASGLAPTSGTSHTQYF. The DNA sequence follows: TGTGCTAGTGGTTTGGCCCCGACTAGCGGGACGTCTCATACGCAGTATTTT.